The present TCR beta chain was sequenced within a study of blood T cell repertoires in COVID-19 (dated by TCRdb to about 2020). In terms of the full investigation: Samples from collaborators originated in the United States, Italy and Spain and spanned both the acute and convalescent phases of COVID-19. Nearly every sample came with metadata listing a de-identified subject ID, COVID-19 status, age in years and sex. Deeply sampled blood TCRbeta repertoires from subjects exposed to, actively infected with, or recovered from COVID-19 were included in the dataset. Where available, HLA class I and class II types were taken from metadata supplied by the sample provider and were not determined by assay-based typing. The repertoires were released in a freely available public database intended as a resource for research on the immune response to SARS-CoV-2. The prospective study material was composed of cDNA or gDNA derived from T cells, B-cell-depleted T cells, or PBMCs. The samples were drawn from two sources: the first 160 participants of the ongoing ImmuneRACE study, and about 1,300 subjects contributed by 6 global collaborators.

TCRbeta CDR3 regions were amplified from genomic DNA using the immunoSEQ Assay, a bias-controlled multiplex PCR. Per the authors' processing: The number of nucleated cells in each sample was estimated by amplification of reference gene primers within the assay. Sequence reads were collapsed and filtered to measure the absolute abundance of every unique TCRbeta CDR3 rearrangement. For each sample, productive Simpson clonality was calculated by taking the square root of Simpson's diversity index across productive rearrangements. This immuneACCESS table, as held by TCRdb, lists in-frame sequences with V and J called but not all clones. Of the missing ones, under half trace to an unresolved V gene in checked studies; the others have no known cause. That table furnishes V, J and clone size, whereas the DNA furnished D and trimming. This sample comprises hundreds of thousands of clones, roughly 90% of them detected only once. The ten largest account for 0.75% to 1% of the sample.

The germline V gene supplies CDR1 SGHRS and CDR2 YFSETQ. Reading from cysteine to phenylalanine, the CDR3 counts 13 amino acids. Just the 39-base CDR3 DNA is kept, in frame starting at base 1. V is pared back by 4 bases and J by 4 bases, with 9 bases lying between the germline termini. What the research found in general, with its limitations: Clinical and demographic metadata were provided uncurated, with the amount varying by source and participant.

Enrolling through a virtual design, the prospective study's participants ranged in age from roughly 18 to 95 years and lived across some 23 United States geographic areas. In the prospective study, participants were assigned to cohorts based on the clinical history participants reported in a screening survey and a study questionnaire. For ImmuneRACE Cohort 3, a participant was defined as recovered based on two consecutive negative NP/OP PCR tests, clearance by a healthcare professional, or resolution of symptoms. Mobile phlebotomists in the prospective study collected whole blood, serum and a nasopharyngeal or oropharyngeal swab from every participant. Prospective study participants could optionally give additional blood draws and questionnaires over an approximately 2-month period. Prospective study blood samples were shipped either frozen or at room temperature before DNA extraction. With regard to this clone: This clone's antigen is unknown. The sample holds no much larger clone one base away, and base qualities are not on file.

The rearrangement combines TRBV5-1 with TRBJ1-3, with the D gene not confidently named. The sequenced material came from PBMCs or T cells enriched from blood (not recorded which). The TCR sequence derives from a woman in her twenties or thirties who had recovered from COVID-19. This receptor has the CDR3 CASSGELGNTIYF. The DNA is as follows: TGCGCCAGCAGCGGGGAGCTCGGAAACACCATATATTTT.